Described below is a single T cell receptor (beta chain) sequence and its context. Its matching antigen is unknown. Running of the v3.0 immunoSEQ assay took place at survey level. Generated by immunoSEQ multiplex PCR, the TCRdb table keeps only in-frame clones and is missing some. The table records 20,000 to 30,000 clones, 75% to 85% of them present only once. The data were obtained in a study of long-term antiretroviral therapy in people with HIV. Findings and caveats of the study: Clones that expanded before ART (that is, prior to treatment) dominated the repertoire at all time points.

CDR1 and CDR2 (germline): SGHTS, YDEGEE. Germline trimming cut 0 bases from V and 0 bases from J; bases unmatched to any gene: 4. The CDR3 is 17 residues long. The chain combines TRBV5-8 with TRBJ2-3, with TRBD2 matching 10 bases. The clonotype comes from a man over 45 with HIV. The sequences come from unsorted PBMCs, collected 3 years after starting antiretroviral therapy. This CDR3 reads CASSLGTSGPSTDTQYF. CDR3 coding DNA: TGTGCCAGCAGCTTGGGGACTAGCGGACCTAGCACAGATACGCAGTATTTT. Combining the CDR3 with reference TRBV5-8 and TRBJ2-3 gives the whole variable domain EAGVTQSPTHLIKTRGQQATLRCSPISGHTSVYWYQQALGLGLQFLLWYDEGEERNRGNFPPRFSGRQFPNYSSELNVNALELEDSALYLCASSLGTSGPSTDTQYFGPGTRLTVL.